The source of this T cell receptor (beta chain) is a study of T cells in Graves' hyperthyroidism and ophthalmopathy. General study results and limits: Ophthalmopathy prediction by the model preceded onset by a median about 6.5 months.

The CDR3 sequence is 16 residues long. J lost 7 bases, V lost 4 bases, and 10 bases had no gene match. From germline, CDR1 is SGDLS and CDR2 YYNGEE. As regards this clonotype: The antigen remains undetermined.

Amplification yielded TCR beta CDR3 regions, with RNA transcripts as the source. A first-round RT-PCR of the TCR CDR3 used the HTBI primer set. A single record per CDR3 protein comes from TCRdb applying MiXCR to the multiplex PCR reads. The data contain 150,000 or so distinct CDR3 sequences, roughly 9.4% of them singletons. Source material: blood. The genes are TRBV9 and TRBJ2-7; 14 bases are shared with TRBD2. This receptor was identified in a woman between 18 and 30 years old with Graves' hyperthyroidism that later progressed to Graves' ophthalmopathy. The CDR3 DNA follows: TGTGCCAGCAGCCCACCGACTAGCGGGAGGGCCAGTGAGCAGTACTTC. The encoded protein is CASSPPTSGRASEQYF. Together with reference TRBV9 and TRBJ2-7, the CDR3 gives the full variable domain: DSGVTQTPKHLITATGQRVTLRCSPRSGDLSVYWYQQSLDQGLQFLIQYYNGEERAKGNILERFSAQQFPDLHSELNLSSLELGDSALYFCASSPPTSGRASEQYFGPGTRLTVT.